Shown below are 29 T cell receptor beta chains from a single sample sequenced in a study of shared clonotypes between healthy human individuals. Only in-frame clones appear in the TCRdb table, and some are missing; sequencing was by immunoSEQ multiplex PCR. The sample records approximately 1,000,000 clones, more than 75% being singletons. The sample was memory CD4+ T cells from PBMCs. Subset defined: CD45RA-negative fraction. The receptors here all came from a young man in good health. Some clones in this sample may be carry-over from other donors' samples.

CDR3 sequence (DNA): TGTGCCAGCAGCGGCGACAGGCAGTACGAGCAGTACTTC. This encodes CASSGDRQYEQYF. V usage is TRBV28 and J usage is TRBJ2-7, with D maybe TRBD1 (6 bases). V lost 6 bases to trimming and J lost 4 bases, with 13 bases between them. CDR3 length equals 13 residues. Germline V gene data show CDR1 as MDHEN and CDR2 as SYDVKM. Together with reference TRBV28 and TRBJ2-7, the CDR3 gives the full variable domain: DVKVTQSSRYLVKRTGEKVFLECVQDMDHENMFWYRQDPGLGLRLIYFSYDVKMKEKGDIPEGYSVSREKKERFSLILESASTNQTSMYLCASSGDRQYEQYFGPGTRLTVT.

CDR3 coding DNA: TGTGCCAGCAGCCCCAACCAGGGGGCGGGGGGCTACACCTTC. Its translation: CASSPNQGAGGYTF. This chain connects TRBV7-2 to TRBJ1-2; 8 positions match TRBD1. The V gene end was trimmed by 5 bases and the J gene end by 8 bases; junction bases not matched to a gene: 10. CDR3 length: 14 residues. From germline, CDR1 is SGHTA and CDR2 FQGNSA.

This sequence joins TRBV7-2 and TRBJ2-1; 9 bases align to TRBD2. The trim removed 3 bases at V and 4 bases at J, leaving 7 bases unmatched. The CDR3 is 16 amino acids. CDR1 SGHTA and CDR2 FQGNSA come from the germline V gene. The CDR3 spells CASSFLAGAIYNEQFF. The DNA for the CDR3 is TGTGCCAGCAGCTTCTTAGCGGGAGCAATTTACAATGAGCAGTTCTTC. The whole variable domain, filled in from reference TRBV7-2 and TRBJ2-1, reads GAGVSQSPSNKVTEKGKDVELRCDPISGHTALYWYRQSLGQGLEFLIYFQGNSAPDKSGLPSDRFSAERTGGSVSTLTIQRTQQEDSAVYLCASSFLAGAIYNEQFFGPGTRLTVL.

J is TRBJ2-1 and V is TRBV29-1; 8 bases agree with TRBD2. CDR3 length equals 13 residues. Trimming removed 4 bases from V and 7 bases from J; junction bases left unmatched: 6. From germline, CDR1 is SQVTM and CDR2 ANQGSEA. This CDR3 reads CSVGSGSGNEQFF. CDR3 DNA sequence: TGCAGCGTTGGGAGCGGGAGTGGGAATGAGCAGTTCTTC.

The V and J genes are TRBV6-1 and TRBJ1-1, with D possibly being TRBD1 (6 bases). The CDR3 runs to 11 residues. V was clipped by 8 bases and J by 7 bases, with 11 bases between them. The germline gives CDR1 MNHNS, CDR2 SASEGT. CDR3: CASLRGGEAFF. The DNA for the CDR3 is TGTGCCAGCCTGAGGGGGGGTGAAGCTTTCTTT.

This chain connects TRBV18 to TRBJ2-3; D uncertain. The CDR3 is made up of 15 amino acids. Per germline, CDR1 KGHSH and CDR2 LQKENI. V was cut by 3 bases and J by 3 bases, with 13 bases left in between. The CDR3 region is CASSPMTVGTDTQYF. DNA of the CDR3: TGTGCCAGCTCACCTATGACTGTTGGGACAGATACGCAGTATTTT.

This chain joins TRBV6-6 and TRBJ2-3, with TRBD1 matching over 10 bases. Trimming took 6 bases from V and 7 from J; bases not matched to a gene: 10. The CDR3 sequence is 15 residues long. Germline values: CDR1 MNHNY, CDR2 SVGAGI (reference sequence). The CDR3 DNA reads TGTGCCAGCAGGCTCCGGGACAGGGGAGCTTATACGCAGTATTTT. It codes for CASRLRDRGAYTQYF.

The sample holds a few counts of this clone. V gene TRBV2 combines with J gene TRBJ2-5; no reliable D call. Trimming cost V 4 bases and J 5 bases, with 8 bases left between them. The CDR3 runs 12 residues. The germline CDR1 and CDR2 sequences are SNHLY and FYNNEI. CDR3 nucleotides: TGTGCCAGCAGTGGTATTGCCGAGACCCAGTACTTC. Translation gives CASSGIAETQYF.

In regard to this clone: Distinct nucleotide sequences in the sample also encode this CDR3. The gene calls are TRBV5-6 and TRBJ1-3; no definite D call. Between the trimmed V and J ends, which lost 1 base and 2 bases, there was a span of 7 bases. This CDR3 has 14 residues. The germline gives CDR1 SGHDT, CDR2 YYEEEE. Here the CDR3 reads CASSLRGAGNTIYF. The DNA of the CDR3 is TGTGCCAGCAGCTTGCGCGGGGCTGGAAACACCATATATTTT.

This clone was picked up a small number of times. V and J are TRBV19 and TRBJ2-1, with 10 bases identical to TRBD2. The germline CDR1 and CDR2 sequences are LNHDA and SQIVND (reference sequence). The V and J ends lost 7 bases and 9 bases, in that order; junction bases with no gene match: 12. This CDR3 region has 15 residues. CDR3 sequence (DNA): TGTGCCAGTACAGCCCGACTAGCGGGTGCAGGTGAGCAGTTCTTC. Encoded protein: CASTARLAGAGEQFF.

The rearrangement joins TRBV19 to TRBJ2-7, with TRBD1 identical over 11 bases. The germline CDR1 and CDR2 sequences are LNHDA and SQIVND (reference sequence). The CDR3 runs 15 residues. V lost 1 base and J lost 7; bases outside the gene matches: 6. The CDR3 sequence: CASSIGTGGTREQYF. The CDR3, as DNA: TGTGCCAGTAGTATAGGGACAGGGGGCACGAGGGAGCAGTACTTC.

The gene calls are TRBV30 and TRBJ1-5; no definite D call. The CDR3 runs to 13 residues. Trimming pared 1 base from V and 0 bases from J, leaving 4 bases between. CDR1 GTSNPN and CDR2 SVGIG come from the germline V gene (reference sequence). The CDR3 DNA follows: TGTGCCTGGAGTGAAAGTAGCAATCAGCCCCAGCATTTT. As protein: CAWSESSNQPQHF.

Written as DNA, the CDR3 is TGCGCCAGCAGCCTGGATGGACTCTACAATGAGCAGTTCTTC. Its translation is CASSLDGLYNEQFF. This chain links TRBV5-1 with TRBJ2-1; TRBD2 is a possible D gene (5 bases). Germline CDR1 and CDR2: SGHRS and YFSETQ. The CDR3 loop spans 14 amino acids. Trimming left V 4 bases short and J 3 bases short, with 11 bases between.

V is TRBV5-4 and J is TRBJ2-5, with D perhaps matching TRBD1 (6 bases). Germline loops: CDR1 SGHNT, CDR2 YYREEE (reference sequence). This CDR3 has 14 amino acids. V was pared by 1 base and J by 4 bases, with 11 bases between. In DNA, the CDR3 is TGTGCCAGCAGCTTGTTTGGACAGTCAGAGACCCAGTACTTC. It translates to CASSLFGQSETQYF.

Comment on this clone: Other DNA sequences in this specimen translate into the identical CDR3. V and J are TRBV6-6 and TRBJ2-1, with D unresolved. V was pared by 0 bases and J by 7 bases, with 4 bases between. The CDR3 is 12 residues long. Per the germline V gene, CDR1 is MNHNY and CDR2 is SVGAGI (reference sequence). The CDR3 here is CASSYSANEQFF. DNA of the CDR3: TGTGCCAGCAGTTACTCTGCTAATGAGCAGTTCTTC.

This chain links TRBV7-2 with TRBJ2-5, with D perhaps TRBD2 (6 bases). CDR3 length equals 14 residues. The germline V gene encodes CDR1 SGHTA and CDR2 FQGNSA. Trimming shortened V by 5 bases and J by 5 bases, and 15 bases separated the two germline ends. This chain's CDR3 is CASSPPGGLETQYF. CDR3 DNA: TGTGCCAGCAGCCCCCCCGGGGGTCTGGAGACCCAGTACTTC.

The J gene is TRBJ1-5, the V gene TRBV27; 7 bases match TRBD1. Germline loops: CDR1 MNHEY, CDR2 SMNVEV (reference sequence). Trimming removed 2 bases from V and 5 bases from J; junction bases left unmatched: 3. CDR3 length equals 14 residues. CDR3 residues: CASSLGRGHQPQHF. The CDR3 DNA reads TGTGCCAGCAGTTTAGGAAGGGGGCATCAGCCCCAGCATTTT.

V and J are TRBV5-1 and TRBJ1-1; D may be TRBD1 (5 bases). The V end was cut by 4 bases, the J end by 11 bases, with 18 bases between. Germline V gives CDR1 SGHRS, CDR2 YFSETQ. The CDR3 is 13 residues long. CDR3 DNA: TGCGCCAGCAGCCGGGGACTGGGGAATAGCGCTTTCTTT. Translation gives CASSRGLGNSAFF.

CDR3 sequence (DNA): TGTGCCAGCAGCTTGGCGTCCAGGGGGCGGGAGACCCAGTACTTC. This sequence encodes CASSLASRGRETQYF. The chain combines TRBV5-4 with TRBJ2-5, with 8 nucleotides matching TRBD1. This CDR3 is built from 15 residues. V lost 0 bases and J lost 5; bases outside the gene matches: 6. Germline V gene lookup returns CDR1 SGHNT and CDR2 YYREEE (reference sequence).

The CDR3 loop is CAISGMGALGTQYF. The DNA of the CDR3 is TGTGCCATCAGTGGGATGGGGGCGCTGGGGACCCAGTACTTC. This chain joins TRBV10-3 and TRBJ2-5, with a tentative D call TRBD1 (6 bases). This CDR3 has 14 residues. V was pared by 4 bases and J by 7 bases, with 16 bases between. From germline, CDR1 is ENHRY and CDR2 SYGVKD.

V usage is TRBV10-3 and J usage is TRBJ1-1; weak D call: TRBD1 (5 bases). Germline CDR1 ENHRY, CDR2 SYGVKD. This CDR3 contains 13 residues. V dropped 8 bases and J dropped 1 base, with 11 bases sitting between them. Here the CDR3 reads CAIGHPSNTEAFF. CDR3 DNA: TGTGCCATCGGACATCCCTCGAACACTGAAGCTTTCTTT.

V is TRBV19 and J is TRBJ2-1, with TRBD1 matching over 9 bases. The J segment lost 8 bases and the V segment lost 6 bases, leaving 11 bases of the junction unmatched. Germline V lookup: CDR1 LNHDA, CDR2 SQIVND (reference sequence). This CDR3 has 15 residues. The CDR3 loop is CASSKIGTGSDEQFF. In nucleotides, the CDR3 is TGTGCCAGTAGCAAGATCGGGACAGGGTCGGATGAGCAGTTCTTC.

This clone came up a few times. The chain uses TRBV30 and TRBJ1-2; possibly TRBD1 for D (5 bases). CDR3 length equals 14 residues. V was trimmed by 7 bases and J by 2 bases, leaving 17 bases between them. Germline loops: CDR1 GTSNPN, CDR2 SVGIG (reference sequence). As DNA, the CDR3 is TGTGCCTCCACGCGACAGACGAGAAACTATGGCTACACCTTC. Amino acids: CASTRQTRNYGYTF.

The genes are TRBV9 and TRBJ2-7; tentative D call: TRBD2 (7 bases). Trimming left V 8 bases short and J 4 bases short, with 16 bases between. Germline CDR1 SGDLS, CDR2 YYNGEE. The CDR3 extends over 13 amino acids. The CDR3 reads CARQGRERYEQYF. The CDR3 coding sequence is TGTGCCAGGCAGGGGCGGGAGCGGTACGAGCAGTACTTC. Combining the CDR3 with reference TRBV9 and TRBJ2-7 gives the whole variable domain DSGVTQTPKHLITATGQRVTLRCSPRSGDLSVYWYQQSLDQGLQFLIQYYNGEERAKGNILERFSAQQFPDLHSELNLSSLELGDSALYFCARQGRERYEQYFGPGTRLTVT.

This chain uses TRBV7-2 with TRBJ1-3, with 7 bases matching TRBD1. The ends lost 3 bases at V and 6 bases at J; junction bases unmatched: 2. Germline V gives CDR1 SGHTA, CDR2 FQGNSA. The CDR3 contains 13 residues. The chain's CDR3 is CASSLGQQNTIYF. CDR3 nucleotide sequence: TGTGCCAGCAGCTTGGGACAGCAAAACACCATATATTTT. The full variable domain, rest sourced from reference TRBV7-2 and TRBJ1-3, is GAGVSQSPSNKVTEKGKDVELRCDPISGHTALYWYRQSLGQGLEFLIYFQGNSAPDKSGLPSDRFSAERTGGSVSTLTIQRTQQEDSAVYLCASSLGQQNTIYFGEGSWLTVV.

This clone was detected only a few times. This chain uses TRBV9 with TRBJ1-1; 7 positions agree with TRBD1. Germline V CDR1 and CDR2: SGDLS, YYNGEE. The CDR3 extends over 14 amino acids. The junction had 4 bases not matched to a gene; V was cut back by 3 bases and J by 2 bases. The CDR3 sequence: CASSAQGGNTEAFF. CDR3 nucleotides: TGTGCCAGCAGCGCCCAGGGGGGAAACACTGAAGCTTTCTTT.

The chain recombines TRBV6-1 with TRBJ1-2; the match to TRBD1 covers 7 bases. The CDR3 is 15 amino acids. Per germline, CDR1 MNHNS and CDR2 SASEGT. With 4 bases clipped from V and 10 bases from J, the junction kept 15 bases outside the gene matches. This CDR3 reads CASSGDAGTVSVYTF. The CDR3 nucleotides are TGTGCCAGCAGTGGAGATGCCGGGACAGTCAGCGTCTACACCTTC.

The rearrangement joins TRBV5-1 to TRBJ2-6; D not certain. The CDR3 is made up of 14 amino acids. CDR1 and CDR2 from the germline V gene are SGHRS and YFSETQ. The V gene lost 4 bases and the J gene lost 1 base, with 6 bases spanning the gap. In nucleotides, the CDR3 is TGCGCCAGCAGCGTGCAATCTGGGGCCAACGTCCTGACTTTC. Translating gives CASSVQSGANVLTF.

V usage is TRBV9 and J usage is TRBJ2-2; D possibly matches TRBD1 or TRBD2 (5 bases each). The CDR3 runs to 17 residues. V was clipped by 3 bases and J by 7 bases, with 22 bases between them. Germline assignment: CDR1 SGDLS and CDR2 YYNGEE. CDR3 protein: CASSARSGTAGFGELFF. In DNA, the CDR3 is TGTGCCAGCAGCGCAAGATCCGGGACGGCCGGTTTCGGGGAGCTGTTTTTT.